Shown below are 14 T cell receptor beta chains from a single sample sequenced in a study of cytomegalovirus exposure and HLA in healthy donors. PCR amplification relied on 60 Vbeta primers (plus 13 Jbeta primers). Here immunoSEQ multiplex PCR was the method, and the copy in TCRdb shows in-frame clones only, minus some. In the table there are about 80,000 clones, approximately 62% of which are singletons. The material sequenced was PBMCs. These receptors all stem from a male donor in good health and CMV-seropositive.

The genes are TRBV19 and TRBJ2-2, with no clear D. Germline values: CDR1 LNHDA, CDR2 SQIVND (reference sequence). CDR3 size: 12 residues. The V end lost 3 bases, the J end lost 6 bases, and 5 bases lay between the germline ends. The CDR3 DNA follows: TGTGCCAGTAGTATCCAGTCCGGGGAGCTGTTTTTT. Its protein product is CASSIQSGELFF.

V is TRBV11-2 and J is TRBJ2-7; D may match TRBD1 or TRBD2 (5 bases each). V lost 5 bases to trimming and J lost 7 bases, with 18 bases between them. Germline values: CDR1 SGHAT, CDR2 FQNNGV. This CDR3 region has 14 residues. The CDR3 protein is CASSLGASRLEQYF. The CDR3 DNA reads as TGTGCCAGCAGCCTAGGGGCTAGCCGGCTGGAGCAGTACTTC.

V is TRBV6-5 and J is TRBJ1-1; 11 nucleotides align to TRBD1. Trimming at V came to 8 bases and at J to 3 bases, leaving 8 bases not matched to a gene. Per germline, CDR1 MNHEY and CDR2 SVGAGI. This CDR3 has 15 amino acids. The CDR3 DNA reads TGTGCCAGCGGGGGGACAGGGGGTCTGGACACTGAAGCTTTCTTT. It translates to CASGGTGGLDTEAFF.

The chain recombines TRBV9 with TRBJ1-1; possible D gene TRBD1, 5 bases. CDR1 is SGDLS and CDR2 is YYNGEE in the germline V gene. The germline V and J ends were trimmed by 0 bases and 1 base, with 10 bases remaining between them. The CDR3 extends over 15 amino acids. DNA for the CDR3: TGTGCCAGCAGCGTAGGTGGCAGGGAGAACACTGAAGCTTTCTTT. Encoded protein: CASSVGGRENTEAFF.

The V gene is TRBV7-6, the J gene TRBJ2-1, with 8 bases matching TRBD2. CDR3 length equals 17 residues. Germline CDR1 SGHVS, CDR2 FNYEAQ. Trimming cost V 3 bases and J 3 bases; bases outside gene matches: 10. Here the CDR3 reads CASSFGRGATFYNEQFF. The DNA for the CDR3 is TGTGCCAGCAGCTTCGGGAGGGGCGCAACCTTCTACAATGAGCAGTTCTTC.

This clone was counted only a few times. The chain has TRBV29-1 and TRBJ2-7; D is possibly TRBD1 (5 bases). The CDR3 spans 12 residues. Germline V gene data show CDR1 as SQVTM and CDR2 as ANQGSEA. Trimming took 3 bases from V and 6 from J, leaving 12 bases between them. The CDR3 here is CSVDLGAGEQYF. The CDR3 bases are TGCAGCGTTGACCTAGGGGCCGGCGAGCAGTACTTC.

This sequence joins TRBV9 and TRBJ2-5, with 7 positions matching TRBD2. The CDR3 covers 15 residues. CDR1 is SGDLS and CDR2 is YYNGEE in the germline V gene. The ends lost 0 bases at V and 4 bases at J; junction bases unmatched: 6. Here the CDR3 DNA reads TGTGCCAGCAGCGTAGATCCAGGGAGGGGAGAGACCCAGTACTTC. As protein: CASSVDPGRGETQYF.

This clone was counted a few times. CDR3 residues: CASSPRGLAGNNEQFF. The CDR3 bases are TGTGCCAGCAGTCCCCGTGGACTAGCGGGCAACAATGAGCAGTTCTTC. The V call is TRBV6-6, the J call TRBJ2-1; 11 bases line up with TRBD2. Germline trimming cut 5 bases from V and 5 bases from J; bases unmatched to any gene: 8. Germline lookup yields CDR1 MNHNY and CDR2 SVGAGI (reference sequence). This CDR3 has 16 residues.

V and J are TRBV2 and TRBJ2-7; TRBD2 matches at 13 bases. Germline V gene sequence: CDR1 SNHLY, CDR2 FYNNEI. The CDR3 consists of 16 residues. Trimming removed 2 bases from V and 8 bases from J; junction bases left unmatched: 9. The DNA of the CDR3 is TGTGCCAGCAGTGAACTCAGGACTAGCGGGGGAGCCAAGCAGTACTTC. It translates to CASSELRTSGGAKQYF.

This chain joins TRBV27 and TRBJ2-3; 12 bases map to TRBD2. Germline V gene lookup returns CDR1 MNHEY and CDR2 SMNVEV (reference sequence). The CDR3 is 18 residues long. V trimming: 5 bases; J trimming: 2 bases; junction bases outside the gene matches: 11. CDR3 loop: CASSAFPGLAGDTDTQYF. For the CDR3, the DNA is TGTGCCAGCAGTGCATTTCCGGGACTAGCGGGTGACACAGATACGCAGTATTTT.

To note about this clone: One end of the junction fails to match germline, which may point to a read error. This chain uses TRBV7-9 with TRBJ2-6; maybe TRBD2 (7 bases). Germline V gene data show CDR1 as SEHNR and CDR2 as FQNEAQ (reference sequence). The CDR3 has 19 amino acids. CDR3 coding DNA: TGTTCCAGCAGCTCCCTAAGGGGGGGGGCAAGAACTGGGGCCAACGTCCTGACTTTC. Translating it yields CSSSSLRGGARTGANVLTF.

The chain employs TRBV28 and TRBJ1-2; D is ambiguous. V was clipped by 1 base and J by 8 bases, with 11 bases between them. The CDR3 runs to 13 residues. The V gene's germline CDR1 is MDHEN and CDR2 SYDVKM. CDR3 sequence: CASSLLEGLGYTF. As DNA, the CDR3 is TGTGCCAGCAGTTTATTAGAGGGTCTCGGCTACACCTTC.

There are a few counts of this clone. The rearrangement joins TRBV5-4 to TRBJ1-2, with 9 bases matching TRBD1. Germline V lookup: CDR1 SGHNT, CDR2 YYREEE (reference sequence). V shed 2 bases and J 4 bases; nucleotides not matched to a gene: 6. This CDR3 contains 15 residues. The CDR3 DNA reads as TGTGCCAGCAGCTTATCCGGGACAGGGACCTATGGCTACACCTTC. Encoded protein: CASSLSGTGTYGYTF.

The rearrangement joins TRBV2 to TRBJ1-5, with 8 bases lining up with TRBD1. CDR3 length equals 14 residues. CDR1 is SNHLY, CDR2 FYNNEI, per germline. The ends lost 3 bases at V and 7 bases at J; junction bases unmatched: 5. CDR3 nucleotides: TGTGCCAGCAGTGACGGCAGGGGGCAGCAGCCCCAGCATTTT. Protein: CASSDGRGQQPQHF.